These T cell receptor beta chains were read from a single sample in a study of blood T cell repertoires in COVID-19. Here immunoSEQ multiplex PCR was the method, and the copy in TCRdb shows in-frame clones only, minus some. The data contain about 210,000 clones, approximately 91% of them singletons. The sample comprised peripheral blood. These TCRs come from a woman in her thirties or forties with acute or convalescent COVID-19. Both conserved end residues are part of each CDR3. The D gene is left open where the match is weak. Size values are once, few and many counts, or a class for expanded clones, and some rows have none.

V	D	size	J	DNA	CDR3
TRBV2	-	-	TRBJ1-2	TGTGCCAGAGAAACAAATACCTATGGCTACACCTTC	CARETNTYGYTF
TRBV6-1	TRBD1	-	TRBJ1-2	TGTGCCAGCAGTGAAGCCCCGTATGGACAGGGTGGGGTCTATGGCTACACCTTC	CASSEAPYGQGGVYGYTF
TRBV14	TRBD2	-	TRBJ2-1	TGTGCCAGCAGCCAAGACCGCGGGGGGGTCACTAATGAGCAGTTCTTC	CASSQDRGGVTNEQFF
TRBV6-5	-	-	TRBJ1-6	TGTGCCAGCAGTTACTCGAGGGGAGGCTATAATTCACCCCTCCACTTT	CASSYSRGGYNSPLHF
TRBV2	-	-	TRBJ2-5	TGTGCCAGCAGTGGGCAGAACCAAGAGACCCAGTACTTC	CASSGQNQETQYF
TRBV6-5	TRBD1	-	TRBJ1-3	TGTGCCAGCAGCAGGGGGCCTGGAAACACCATATATTTT	CASSRGPGNTIYF
TRBV19	-	-	TRBJ1-5	TGTGCCAGTAGTATTGAGGGAGGCAATCAGCCCCAGCATTTT	CASSIEGGNQPQHF
TRBV2	TRBD1	-	TRBJ1-4	TGTGCCAGCAGTCTAACAGGGGGAGCTAATGAAAAACTGTTTTTT	CASSLTGGANEKLFF
TRBV25-1	-	-	TRBJ1-1	TGTGCCAGCAGTGATCACAGGGATTCAGCTGAAGCTTTCTTT	CASSDHRDSAEAFF
TRBV6-5	-	-	TRBJ1-2	TGTGCCAGCAGTTACACCGGACAGAGGAACTATGGCTACACCTTC	CASSYTGQRNYGYTF
TRBV5-1	TRBD2	once	TRBJ2-2	TGCGCCAGCAGCCCTTGGACTAGCGGGGGGAACACCGGGGAGCTGTTTTTT	CASSPWTSGGNTGELFF
TRBV7-9	-	-	TRBJ1-4	TGTGCCAGCAGCTTGAGGGGGGGCGCGGCTAATGAAAAACTGTTTTTT	CASSLRGGAANEKLFF
TRBV3-1/TRBV3-2	-	few	TRBJ2-6	TGTGCCAGCAGCCTGAGCTCTGGGGCCAACGTCCTGACTTTC	CASSLSSGANVLTF